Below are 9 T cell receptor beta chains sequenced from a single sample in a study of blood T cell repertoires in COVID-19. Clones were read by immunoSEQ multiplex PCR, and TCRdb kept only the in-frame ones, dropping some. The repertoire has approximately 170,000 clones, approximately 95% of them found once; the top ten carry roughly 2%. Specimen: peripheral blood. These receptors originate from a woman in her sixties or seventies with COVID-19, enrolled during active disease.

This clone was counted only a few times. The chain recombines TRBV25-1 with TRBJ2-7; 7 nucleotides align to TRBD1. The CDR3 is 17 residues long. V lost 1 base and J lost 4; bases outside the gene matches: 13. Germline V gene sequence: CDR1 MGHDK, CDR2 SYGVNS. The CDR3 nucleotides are TGTGCCAGCAGTGAATCGCCCCCTAAATCCAGGGGGTACGAGCAGTACTTC. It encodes CASSESPPKSRGYEQYF.

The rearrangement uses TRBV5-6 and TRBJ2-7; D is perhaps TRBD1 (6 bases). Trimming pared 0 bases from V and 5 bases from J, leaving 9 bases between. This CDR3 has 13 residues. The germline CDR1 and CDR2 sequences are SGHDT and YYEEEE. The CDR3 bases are TGTGCCAGCAGCTTGGACAGGGCTAACGAGCAGTACTTC. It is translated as CASSLDRANEQYF. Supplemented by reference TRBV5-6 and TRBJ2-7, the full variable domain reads DAGVTQSPTHLIKTRGQQVTLRCSPKSGHDTVSWYQQALGQGPQFIFQYYEEEERQRGNFPDRFSGHQFPNYSSELNVNALLLGDSALYLCASSLDRANEQYFGPGTRLTVT.

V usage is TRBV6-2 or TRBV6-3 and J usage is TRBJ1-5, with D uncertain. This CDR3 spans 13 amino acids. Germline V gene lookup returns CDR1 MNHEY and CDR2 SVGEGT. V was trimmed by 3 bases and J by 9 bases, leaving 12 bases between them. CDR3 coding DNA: TGTGCCAGCAGTTATGATGGAGTAACGCCCCAGCATTTT. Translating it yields CASSYDGVTPQHF.

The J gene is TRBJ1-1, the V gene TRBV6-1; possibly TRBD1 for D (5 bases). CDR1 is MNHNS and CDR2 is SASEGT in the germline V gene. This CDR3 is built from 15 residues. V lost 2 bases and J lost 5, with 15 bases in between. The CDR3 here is CASSERVRGGTEAFF. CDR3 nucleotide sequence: TGTGCCAGCAGTGAAAGAGTTCGGGGGGGGACTGAAGCTTTCTTT.

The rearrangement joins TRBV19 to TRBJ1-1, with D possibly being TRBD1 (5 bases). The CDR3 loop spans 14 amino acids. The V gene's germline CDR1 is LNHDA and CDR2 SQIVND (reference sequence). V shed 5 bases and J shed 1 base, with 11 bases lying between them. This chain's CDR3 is CASSVFRGNTEAFF. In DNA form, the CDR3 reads TGTGCCAGTAGTGTCTTTAGGGGGAACACTGAAGCTTTCTTT. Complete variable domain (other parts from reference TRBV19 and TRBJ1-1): DGGITQSPKYLFRKEGQNVTLSCEQNLNHDAMYWYRQDPGQGLRLIYYSQIVNDFQKGDIAEGYSVSREKKESFPLTVTSAQKNPTAFYLCASSVFRGNTEAFFGQGTRLTVV.

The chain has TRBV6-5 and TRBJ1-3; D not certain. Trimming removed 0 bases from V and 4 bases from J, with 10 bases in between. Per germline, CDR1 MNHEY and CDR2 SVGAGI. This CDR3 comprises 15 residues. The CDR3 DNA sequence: TGTGCCAGCAGTTACTCGAGGTCTCCGGGAAACACCATATATTTT. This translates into CASSYSRSPGNTIYF.

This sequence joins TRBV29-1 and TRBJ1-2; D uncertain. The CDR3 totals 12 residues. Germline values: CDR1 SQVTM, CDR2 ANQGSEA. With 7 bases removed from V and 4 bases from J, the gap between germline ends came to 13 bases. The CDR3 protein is CSGLVRSYGYTF. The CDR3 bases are TGCAGCGGCCTTGTCCGGAGCTATGGCTACACCTTC.

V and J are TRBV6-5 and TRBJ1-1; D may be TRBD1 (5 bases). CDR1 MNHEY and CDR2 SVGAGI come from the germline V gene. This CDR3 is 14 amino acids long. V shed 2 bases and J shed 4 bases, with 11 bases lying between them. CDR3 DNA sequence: TGTGCCAGCAGTTACAGGGGAGGAGGCACTGAAGCTTTCTTT. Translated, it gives CASSYRGGGTEAFF.

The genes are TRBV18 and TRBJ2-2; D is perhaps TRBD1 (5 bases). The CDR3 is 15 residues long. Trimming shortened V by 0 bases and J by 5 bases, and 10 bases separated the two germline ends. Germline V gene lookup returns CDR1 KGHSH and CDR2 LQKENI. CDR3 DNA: TGTGCCAGCTCACCACCGCTCTCAGGGACCGGGGAGCTGTTTTTT. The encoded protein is CASSPPLSGTGELFF.